This T cell receptor (beta chain) appears in the sequencing data of a study of blood T cell repertoires in COVID-19. The CDR3 contains 13 residues. Germline lookup yields CDR1 MNHNS and CDR2 SASEGT. Trimming pared 3 bases from V and 7 bases from J, leaving 13 bases between. TCRdb keeps only in-frame clones here, not all; method: immunoSEQ multiplex PCR. The sample lists about 230,000 clones, about nine tenths occurring once. The table lists this clone with a count of one. Sequences were obtained from peripheral blood. The chain is built from TRBV6-1 and TRBJ2-7, with D possibly TRBD1 on 6 matching bases. The clonotype comes from a man aged 45 to 65 with COVID-19, enrolled during active disease. As DNA, the CDR3 is TGTGCCAGCAGTGATCTACAGGGCTGGGAGCAGTACTTC. This codes for CASSDLQGWEQYF.